Sequencing of this TCR beta chain was carried out in a study of shared clonotypes between healthy human individuals. Comment on this clone: What it binds is unknown.

Study-wide results and caveats: What rarefaction showed was incomplete sorted-subset sequencing despite large depth. Shared across several donors were 5% to 6% of the naive CD4 clonotypes. Richness estimates generally favored naive over memory subsets.

Per the authors' pipeline: Junction-only immunoSEQ data arrived without quality scores, meaning filtering differed. Profiled with immunoSEQ multiplex PCR; TCRdb holds only in-frame clones, not every one. The V and J calls and clone size were taken over from that table, and D and trimming were inferred from the DNA. This table holds nearly 2 million clones, roughly 95% found once. Trimming shortened V by 3 bases and J by 6 bases, and 11 bases separated the two germline ends. Germline CDR1 reads SQVTM; CDR2 reads ANQGSEA. The CDR3 runs to 13 residues. CD45RO-negative CD8 cells positively selected for CCR7 made up the naive population, which excluded terminally differentiated effector memory CD45RA+ cells.

The J gene is TRBJ2-2, the V gene TRBV29-1; possible D gene TRBD2, 6 bases. The source of this sequence is a man between 18 and 35 years old in good health. The specimen was naive CD8+ T cells sorted from blood. CDR3 nucleotides: TGCAGCGTTGATGGCGGGGCCCCCGGGGAGCTGTTTTTT. It specifies CSVDGGAPGELFF.